The next 13 T cell receptor beta chains were all read from a single sample in a study of shared clonotypes between healthy human individuals. The assay was immunoSEQ multiplex PCR, and TCRdb's table has in-frame clones only and misses some. The table lists 800,000 or so clones, just over 95% of them singletons. Naive-designated CD8 cells lacked CD45RO, were positively enriched for CCR7, and omitted terminally differentiated effector memory CD45RA+ cells. Sequenced material: naive CD8+ T cells sorted from blood. Receptors originate from a man aged 25-45 years in good health.

J is TRBJ1-2 and V is TRBV18, with 7 bases that match TRBD1. J gave up 3 bases and V 3 bases, and 16 bases lay outside the gene matches. Germline CDR1 reads KGHSH; CDR2 reads LQKENI. This CDR3 comprises 18 residues. CDR3 DNA: TGTGCCAGCTCACCGCAACGGGGACGACAGGGTCGAGACTATGGCTACACCTTC. It encodes CASSPQRGRQGRDYGYTF.

V gene TRBV5-1 combines with J gene TRBJ1-4, with a weak D call TRBD1 (5 bases). V was shortened by 1 base and J by 6 bases, with 16 bases between the two germline ends. The CDR3 extends over 16 amino acids. CDR1 is SGHRS, CDR2 YFSETQ, per germline. The CDR3 nucleotides are TGCGCCAGCAGCTTGTGGGGCGTCGGGGGTGATGAAAAACTGTTTTTT. Translation: CASSLWGVGGDEKLFF.

CDR3 nucleotides: TGTGCCAGCAGTTTGGAAGCGGGAGTATTAGGGACAGATACGCAGTATTTT. The encoded protein is CASSLEAGVLGTDTQYF. The chain combines TRBV27 with TRBJ2-3; 8 nucleotides line up with TRBD2. The CDR3 consists of 17 residues. Germline V gives CDR1 MNHEY, CDR2 SMNVEV (reference sequence). The J segment lost 3 bases and the V segment lost 3 bases, leaving 11 bases of the junction unmatched.

The chain couples TRBV11-2 to TRBJ2-7; a possible D gene is TRBD2 (5 bases). V was pared by 1 base and J by 0 bases, with 10 bases between. Germline V gives CDR1 SGHAT, CDR2 FQNNGV. CDR3 size: 15 residues. The CDR3 bases are TGTGCCAGCAGCTTAGGTTCGGGGTCCTCCTACGAGCAGTACTTC. As protein: CASSLGSGSSYEQYF.

The J gene is TRBJ2-5, the V gene TRBV7-9, with 11 positions matching TRBD2. The CDR3 sequence is 17 residues long. Germline values: CDR1 SEHNR, CDR2 FQNEAQ (reference sequence). V trimming: 2 bases; J trimming: 3 bases; junction bases outside the gene matches: 8. The CDR3 nucleotides are TGTGCCAGCAGCTTACTACTAGCGGGAGTGCGGGAAGAGACCCAGTACTTC. Its translation is CASSLLLAGVREETQYF.

J is TRBJ1-4 and V is TRBV27; D is ambiguous. The CDR3 consists of 17 residues. The V gene lost 4 bases and the J gene lost 4 bases, with 19 bases spanning the gap. Per germline, CDR1 MNHEY and CDR2 SMNVEV (reference sequence). In DNA, the CDR3 is TGTGCCAGCAGTTCAAGAGGAGGGCACGGGGATAATGAAAAACTGTTTTTT. It codes for CASSSRGGHGDNEKLFF.

The chain is built from TRBV7-9 and TRBJ2-1; TRBD2 matches 10 bases. The CDR3 totals 19 residues. V shed 6 bases and J 2 bases; nucleotides not matched to a gene: 16. CDR1 and CDR2 from the germline V gene are SEHNR and FQNEAQ (reference sequence). CDR3 bases: TGTGCCAGCAGACCCGGACTAGCGGTCTTCACTTTACCCTACAATGAGCAGTTCTTC. Its translation is CASRPGLAVFTLPYNEQFF.

The chain joins TRBV5-8 to TRBJ2-1; 8 bases match TRBD2. The CDR3 totals 15 residues. J gave up 1 base and V 5 bases, and 5 bases lay outside the gene matches. The V gene's germline CDR1 is SGHTS and CDR2 YDEGEE. CDR3 loop: CASRRGGRSYNEQFF. The CDR3 DNA follows: TGTGCCAGCAGGAGGGGCGGGAGGTCCTACAATGAGCAGTTCTTC.

V and J are TRBV7-2 and TRBJ2-1, with a tentative D call TRBD2 (6 bases). Per the germline V gene, CDR1 is SGHTA and CDR2 is FQGNSA. Trimming cost V 3 bases and J 1 base, with 7 bases left between them. The CDR3 runs 14 residues. This chain's CDR3 is CASSFGSSYNEQFF. CDR3 in DNA: TGTGCCAGCAGCTTCGGGAGTTCCTACAATGAGCAGTTCTTC.

The gene calls are TRBV14 and TRBJ1-1; no reliable D call. The V gene lost 0 bases and the J gene lost 7 bases, with 9 bases spanning the gap. The CDR3 totals 13 residues. Germline CDR1 and CDR2: SGHDN and FVKESK. The CDR3 sequence: CASSQDSPDEAFF. For the CDR3, the DNA is TGTGCCAGCAGCCAAGACAGCCCCGATGAAGCTTTCTTT.

The chain couples TRBV7-3 to TRBJ2-7, with TRBD2 matching over 7 bases. The CDR3 contains 15 residues. With 3 bases clipped from V and 5 bases from J, the junction kept 10 bases outside the gene matches. Germline values: CDR1 SGHTA, CDR2 FQGTGA. CDR3 DNA: TGTGCCAGCAGCTTGCGAGCGGGAATCAATAACGAGCAGTACTTC. Translated, it gives CASSLRAGINNEQYF.

The V and J genes are TRBV29-1 and TRBJ2-5; D perhaps matches TRBD1 (5 bases). CDR1 SQVTM and CDR2 ANQGSEA come from the germline V gene. V dropped 6 bases and J dropped 5 bases, with 16 bases sitting between them. The CDR3 loop spans 13 amino acids. The DNA for the CDR3 is TGCAGCGTCGTAGGGGTTTCAGTGGAGACCCAGTACTTC. Translation: CSVVGVSVETQYF.

The chain uses TRBV5-5 and TRBJ2-3, with D perhaps TRBD2 (6 bases). The germline CDR1 and CDR2 sequences are SGHKS and YYEKEE (reference sequence). CDR3 length: 14 amino acids. V dropped 2 bases and J dropped 7 bases, with 14 bases sitting between them. Written as DNA, the CDR3 is TGTGCCAGCAGCTTCGGCGGGACTCTGCATACGCAGTATTTT. Its translation is CASSFGGTLHTQYF. Complete variable domain (other parts from reference TRBV5-5 and TRBJ2-3): DAGVTQSPTHLIKTRGQQVTLRCSPISGHKSVSWYQQVLGQGPQFIFQYYEKEERGRGNFPDRFSARQFPNYSSELNVNALLLGDSALYLCASSFGGTLHTQYFGPGTRLTVL.